A selection of T cell receptor beta chains follows, all from one sample in a study of prognosis after radiotherapy for stage I lung cancer. Via MiXCR, TCRdb re-called the multiplex PCR reads, giving one row per CDR3 protein. The sample consists of over 30,000 distinct CDR3 sequences, around 22% of them appearing once. Material: PBMCs, obtained before or after stereotactic body radiation therapy (not recorded which). The receptors derive from a donor over 45 with non-small cell lung cancer. CDR3s include the opening cysteine and the closing phenylalanine or tryptophan. A D gene is named only where the DNA matches it firmly.

cdr3_aa d_call cdr3_length j_call v_call
CSATNTGQSNYGYTF . 15 TRBJ1-2 TRBV20-1
CASSPAPAGVSYEQYF TRBD2 16 TRBJ2-7 TRBV27
CASSLNPGVVGEAFF . 15 TRBJ1-1 TRBV5-1
CASGAGYGYTF . 11 TRBJ1-2 TRBV14
CSAPGQGAETQYF TRBD1 13 TRBJ2-5 TRBV20-1
CASSLGTETQYF . 12 TRBJ2-5 TRBV5-8
CSARDWSSNEKLFF . 14 TRBJ1-4 TRBV20-1
CASSPRTGPGANVLTF TRBD1 16 TRBJ2-6 TRBV18
CASSKTGAETQYF TRBD1 13 TRBJ2-5 TRBV28
CASSLGTVSYEQYF . 14 TRBJ2-7 TRBV12-3/TRBV12-4
CASSLHAIQETQYF . 14 TRBJ2-5 TRBV27
CANSSTGLMNEQFF . 14 TRBJ2-1 TRBV27
CSAREGGRPGLGGYTF . 16 TRBJ1-2 TRBV20-1
CASSDSTPLGPEAFF . 15 TRBJ1-1 TRBV6-4
CASSQDGFTGELFF . 14 TRBJ2-2 TRBV4-1
CASSQDSGEETQYF . 14 TRBJ2-5 TRBV3-1
CASSSLWDRSSYNSPLHF TRBD1 18 TRBJ1-6 TRBV28
CASSRGQDEQYF . 12 TRBJ2-7 TRBV12-3/TRBV12-4
CSARDDRSNQPQHF . 14 TRBJ1-5 TRBV20-1
CATHSPGQMNTEAFF TRBD1 15 TRBJ1-1 TRBV19
CASSQEMGSGPGSEQYF TRBD2 17 TRBJ2-7 TRBV3-1
CASNPFGGNTEAFF . 14 TRBJ1-1 TRBV2
CASSLDFSSSGSNEQFF TRBD2 17 TRBJ2-1 TRBV11-2
CASRNRGMFSLQPQHF . 16 TRBJ1-5 TRBV6-1
CASSYVQGPYNEQFF . 15 TRBJ2-1 TRBV6-5
CASSLAEGLAYEQYF . 15 TRBJ2-7 TRBV5-4
CASSYQGQAEAFF . 13 TRBJ1-1 TRBV12-3/TRBV12-4
CSSSSGRTYGYTF . 13 TRBJ1-2 TRBV5-1
CASSLQGGTGGFLKAFF TRBD1 17 TRBJ1-1 TRBV7-6
CASARQGMNTEAFF TRBD1 14 TRBJ1-1 TRBV18
CAISESASGGTDTQYF TRBD2 16 TRBJ2-3 TRBV10-3
CASSVGGSGEYEQYF . 15 TRBJ2-7 TRBV9
CSASRGGGTEAFF TRBD1 13 TRBJ1-1 TRBV20-1
CASSHRGSDYGYTF . 14 TRBJ1-2 TRBV9
CASLLTPSGTGDEQYF TRBD1 16 TRBJ2-7 TRBV7-2